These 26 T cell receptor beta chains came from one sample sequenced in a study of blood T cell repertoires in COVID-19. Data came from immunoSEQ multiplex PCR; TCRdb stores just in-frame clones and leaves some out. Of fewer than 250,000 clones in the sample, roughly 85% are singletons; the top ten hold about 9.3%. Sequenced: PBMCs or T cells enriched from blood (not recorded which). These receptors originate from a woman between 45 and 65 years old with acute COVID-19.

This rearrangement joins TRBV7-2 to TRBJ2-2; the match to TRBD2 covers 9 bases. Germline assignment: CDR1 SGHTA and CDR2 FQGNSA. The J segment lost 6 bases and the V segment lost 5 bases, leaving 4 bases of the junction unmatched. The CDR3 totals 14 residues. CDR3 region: CASSTGLASGELFF. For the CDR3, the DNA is TGTGCCAGCAGCACCGGACTAGCGTCCGGGGAGCTGTTTTTT.

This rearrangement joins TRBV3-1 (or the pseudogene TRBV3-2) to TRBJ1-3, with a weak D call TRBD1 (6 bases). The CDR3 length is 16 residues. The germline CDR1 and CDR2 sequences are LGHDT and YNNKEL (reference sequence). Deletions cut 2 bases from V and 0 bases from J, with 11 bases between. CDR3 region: CASSQLPTGSGNTIYF. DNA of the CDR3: TGTGCCAGCAGCCAACTACCGACAGGCTCTGGAAACACCATATATTTT.

The CDR3 protein is CASSVGAGGGGETQYF. The CDR3 nucleotides are TGTGCCAGCAGCGTAGGGGCGGGAGGGGGCGGTGAGACCCAGTACTTC. V is TRBV9 and J is TRBJ2-5; TRBD2 agrees at 9 bases. The CDR3 sequence is 16 residues long. Trimming cost V 0 bases and J 5 bases; bases outside gene matches: 8. Germline lookup yields CDR1 SGDLS and CDR2 YYNGEE. Based on the CDR3 plus reference TRBV9 and TRBJ2-5, the full variable domain is DSGVTQTPKHLITATGQRVTLRCSPRSGDLSVYWYQQSLDQGLQFLIQYYNGEERAKGNILERFSAQQFPDLHSELNLSSLELGDSALYFCASSVGAGGGGETQYFGPGTRLLVL.

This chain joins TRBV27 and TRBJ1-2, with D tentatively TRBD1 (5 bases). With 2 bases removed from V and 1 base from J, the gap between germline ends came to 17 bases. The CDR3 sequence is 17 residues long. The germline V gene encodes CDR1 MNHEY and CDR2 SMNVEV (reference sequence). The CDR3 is CASSLLPGTEFNYGYTF. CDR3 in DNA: TGTGCCAGCAGTTTACTCCCCGGGACTGAGTTTAACTATGGCTACACCTTC.

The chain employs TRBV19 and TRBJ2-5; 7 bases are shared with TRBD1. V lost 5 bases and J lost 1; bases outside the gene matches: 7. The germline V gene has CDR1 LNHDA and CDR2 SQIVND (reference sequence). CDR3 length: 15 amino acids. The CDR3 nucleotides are TGTGCCAGTAGTGCCTCAGGGACAGCCCAAGAGACCCAGTACTTC. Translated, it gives CASSASGTAQETQYF.

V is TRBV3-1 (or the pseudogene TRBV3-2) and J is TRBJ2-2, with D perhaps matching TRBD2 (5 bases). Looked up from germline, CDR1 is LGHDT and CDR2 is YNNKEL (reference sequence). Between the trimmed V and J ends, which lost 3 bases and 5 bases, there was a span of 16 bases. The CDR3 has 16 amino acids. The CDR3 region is CASSQLPARATGELFF. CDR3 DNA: TGTGCCAGCAGCCAGCTTCCAGCGAGGGCGACCGGGGAGCTGTTTTTT.

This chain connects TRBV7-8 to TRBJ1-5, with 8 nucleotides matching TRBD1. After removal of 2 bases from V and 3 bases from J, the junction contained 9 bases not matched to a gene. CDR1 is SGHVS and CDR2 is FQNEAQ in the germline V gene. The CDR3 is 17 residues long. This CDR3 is CASSLIGDRPINQPQHF. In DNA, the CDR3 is TGTGCCAGCAGCTTAATAGGGGACAGGCCGATCAATCAGCCCCAGCATTTT.

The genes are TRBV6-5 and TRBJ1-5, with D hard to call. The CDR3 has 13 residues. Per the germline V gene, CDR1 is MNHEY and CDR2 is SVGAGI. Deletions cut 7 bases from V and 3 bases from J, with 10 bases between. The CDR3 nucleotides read TGTGCCAGCATGGTCCAGAACAATCAGCCCCAGCATTTT. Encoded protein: CASMVQNNQPQHF.

Written as DNA, the CDR3 is TGCGCCAGCAGCCCCTTACAGAGCTCCTACAATGAGCAGTTCTTC. It encodes CASSPLQSSYNEQFF. The J gene is TRBJ2-1, the V gene TRBV5-1; no clear D gene. The CDR3 sequence is 15 residues long. V shed 4 bases and J shed 0 bases, with 11 bases lying between them. Germline V lookup: CDR1 SGHRS, CDR2 YFSETQ. The complete variable domain, with remaining parts taken from reference TRBV5-1 and TRBJ2-1, reads KAGVTQTPRYLIKTRGQQVTLSCSPISGHRSVSWYQQTPGQGLQFLFEYFSETQRNKGNFPGRFSGRQFSNSRSEMNVSTLELGDSALYLCASSPLQSSYNEQFFGPGTRLTVL.

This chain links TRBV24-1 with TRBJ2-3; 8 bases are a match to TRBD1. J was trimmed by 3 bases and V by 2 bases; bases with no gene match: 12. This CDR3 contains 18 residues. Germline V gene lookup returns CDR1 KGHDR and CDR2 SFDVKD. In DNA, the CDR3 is TGTGCCACCAGTGATTCTGTGACAGGGGCCGGGGGAACAGATACGCAGTATTTT. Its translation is CATSDSVTGAGGTDTQYF.

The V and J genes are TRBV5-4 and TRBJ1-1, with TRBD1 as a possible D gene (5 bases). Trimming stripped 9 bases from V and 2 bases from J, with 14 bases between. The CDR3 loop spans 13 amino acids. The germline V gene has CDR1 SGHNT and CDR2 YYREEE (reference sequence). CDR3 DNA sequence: TGTGCCACCACCACGACAGTCAACACTGAAGCTTTCTTT. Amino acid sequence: CATTTTVNTEAFF.

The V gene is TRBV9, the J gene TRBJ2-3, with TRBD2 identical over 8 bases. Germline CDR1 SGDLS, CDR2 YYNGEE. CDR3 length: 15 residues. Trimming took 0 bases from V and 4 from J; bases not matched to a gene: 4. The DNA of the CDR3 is TGTGCCAGCAGCGTAGGCGGGGGGCTTTCAGATACGCAGTATTTT. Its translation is CASSVGGGLSDTQYF.

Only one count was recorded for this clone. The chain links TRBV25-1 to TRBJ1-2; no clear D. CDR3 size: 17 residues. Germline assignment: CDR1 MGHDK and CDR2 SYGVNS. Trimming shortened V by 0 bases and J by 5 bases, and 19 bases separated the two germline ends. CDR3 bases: TGTGCCAGCAGTGAATATTCGGTTTCGGGAGGGCCTTATGGCTACACCTTC. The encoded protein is CASSEYSVSGGPYGYTF.

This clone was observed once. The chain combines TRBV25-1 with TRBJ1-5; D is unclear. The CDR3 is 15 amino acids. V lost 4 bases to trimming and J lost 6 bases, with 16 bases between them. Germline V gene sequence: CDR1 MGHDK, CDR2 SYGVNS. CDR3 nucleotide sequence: TGTGCCAGCAGTGCCTACGACGTCGAGGGTCAGCCCCAGCATTTT. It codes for CASSAYDVEGQPQHF. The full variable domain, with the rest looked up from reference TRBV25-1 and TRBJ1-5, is EADIYQTPRYLVIGTGKKITLECSQTMGHDKMYWYQQDPGMELHLIHYSYGVNSTEKGDLSSESTVSRIRTEHFPLTLESARPSHTSQYLCASSAYDVEGQPQHFGDGTRLSIL.

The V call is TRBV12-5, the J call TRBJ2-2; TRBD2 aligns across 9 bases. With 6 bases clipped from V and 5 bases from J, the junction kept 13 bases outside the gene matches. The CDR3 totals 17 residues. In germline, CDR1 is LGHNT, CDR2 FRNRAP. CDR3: CASGPLSPAGGTGELFF. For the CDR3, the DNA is TGTGCTAGTGGCCCCCTTTCCCCGGCGGGGGGGACCGGGGAGCTGTTTTTT.

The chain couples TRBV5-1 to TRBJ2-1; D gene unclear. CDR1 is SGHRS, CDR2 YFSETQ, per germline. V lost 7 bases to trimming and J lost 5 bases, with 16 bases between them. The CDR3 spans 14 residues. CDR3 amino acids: CASYPGLGDNEQFF. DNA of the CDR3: TGCGCCAGCTACCCCGGTTTAGGAGACAATGAGCAGTTCTTC.

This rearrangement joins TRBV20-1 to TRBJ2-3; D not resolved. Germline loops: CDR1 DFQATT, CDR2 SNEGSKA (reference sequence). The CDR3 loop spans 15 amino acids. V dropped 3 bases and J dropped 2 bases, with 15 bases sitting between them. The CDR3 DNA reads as TGCAGTGCTAGTGCCCAGATTTTCAACACAGATACGCAGTATTTT. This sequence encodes CSASAQIFNTDTQYF.

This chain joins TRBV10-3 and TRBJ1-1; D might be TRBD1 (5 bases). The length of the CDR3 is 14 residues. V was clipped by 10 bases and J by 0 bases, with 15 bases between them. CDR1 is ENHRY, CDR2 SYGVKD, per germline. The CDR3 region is CATSTALMNTEAFF. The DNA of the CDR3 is TGTGCCACGTCGACAGCGTTAATGAACACTGAAGCTTTCTTT.

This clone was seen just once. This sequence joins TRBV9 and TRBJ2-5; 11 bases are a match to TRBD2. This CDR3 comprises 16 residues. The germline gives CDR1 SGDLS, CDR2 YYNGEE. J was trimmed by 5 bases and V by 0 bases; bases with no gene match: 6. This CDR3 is CASSVDSGGASETQYF. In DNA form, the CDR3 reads TGTGCCAGCAGCGTAGATAGCGGGGGGGCCAGTGAGACCCAGTACTTC.

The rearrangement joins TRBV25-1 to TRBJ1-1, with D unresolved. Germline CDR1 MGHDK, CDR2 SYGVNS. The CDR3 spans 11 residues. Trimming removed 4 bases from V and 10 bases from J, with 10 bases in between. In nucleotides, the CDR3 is TGTGCCAGCAGTGTGGGCGTAGGAGCTTTCTTT. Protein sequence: CASSVGVGAFF.

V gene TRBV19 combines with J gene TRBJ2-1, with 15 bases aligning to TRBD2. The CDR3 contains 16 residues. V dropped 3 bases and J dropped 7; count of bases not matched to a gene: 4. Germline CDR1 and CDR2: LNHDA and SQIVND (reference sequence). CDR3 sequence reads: CASSIGLAGGQNEQFF. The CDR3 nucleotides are TGTGCCAGTAGTATCGGACTAGCGGGGGGGCAAAATGAGCAGTTCTTC.

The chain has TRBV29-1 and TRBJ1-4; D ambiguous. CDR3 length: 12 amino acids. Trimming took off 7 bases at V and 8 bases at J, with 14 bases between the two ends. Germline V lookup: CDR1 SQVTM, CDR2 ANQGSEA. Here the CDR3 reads CSARASGEKLFF. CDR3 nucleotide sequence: TGCAGCGCGCGAGCTTCGGGGGAAAAACTGTTTTTT.

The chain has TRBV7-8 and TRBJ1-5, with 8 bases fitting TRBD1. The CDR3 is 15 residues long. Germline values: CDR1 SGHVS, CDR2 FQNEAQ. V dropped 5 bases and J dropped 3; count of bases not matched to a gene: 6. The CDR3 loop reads CASSHRDRFNQPQHF. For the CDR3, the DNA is TGTGCCAGCAGCCACAGGGACAGGTTCAATCAGCCCCAGCATTTT.

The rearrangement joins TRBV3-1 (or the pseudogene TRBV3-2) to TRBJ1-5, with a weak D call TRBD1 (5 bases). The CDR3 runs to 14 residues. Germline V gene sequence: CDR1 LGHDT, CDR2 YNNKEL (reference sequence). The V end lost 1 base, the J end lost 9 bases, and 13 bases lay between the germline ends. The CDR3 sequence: CASSQGGKPWPQHF. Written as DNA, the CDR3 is TGTGCCAGCAGCCAAGGGGGCAAGCCTTGGCCCCAGCATTTT.

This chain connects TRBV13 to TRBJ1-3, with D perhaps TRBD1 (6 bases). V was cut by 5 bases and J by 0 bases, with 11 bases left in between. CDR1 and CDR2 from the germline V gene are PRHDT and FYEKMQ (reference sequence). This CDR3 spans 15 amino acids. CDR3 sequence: CASSPDRSSGNTIYF. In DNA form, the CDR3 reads TGTGCCAGCAGCCCAGACAGGAGCTCTGGAAACACCATATATTTT.

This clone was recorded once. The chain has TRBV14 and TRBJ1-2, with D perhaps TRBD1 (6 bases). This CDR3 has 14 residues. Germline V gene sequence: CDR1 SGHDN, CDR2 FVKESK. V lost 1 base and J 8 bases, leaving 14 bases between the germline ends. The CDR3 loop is CASSQVPQGRGYTF. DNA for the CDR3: TGTGCCAGCAGCCAAGTTCCACAGGGAAGGGGCTACACCTTC.